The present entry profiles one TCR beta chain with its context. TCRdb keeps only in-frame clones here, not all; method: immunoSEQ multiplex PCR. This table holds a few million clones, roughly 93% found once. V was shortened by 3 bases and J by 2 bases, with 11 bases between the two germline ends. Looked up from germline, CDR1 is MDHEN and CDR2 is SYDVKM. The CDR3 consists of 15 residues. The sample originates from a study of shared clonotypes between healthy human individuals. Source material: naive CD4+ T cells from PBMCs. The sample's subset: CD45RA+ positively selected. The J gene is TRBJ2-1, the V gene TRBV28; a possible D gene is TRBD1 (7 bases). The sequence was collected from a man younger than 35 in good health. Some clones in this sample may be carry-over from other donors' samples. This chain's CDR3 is CASSLQGGPYNEQFF. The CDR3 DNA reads TGTGCCAGCAGTTTGCAGGGGGGACCCTACAATGAGCAGTTCTTC.